A single sample is the source of the 27 T cell receptor beta chains below, sequenced in a study of identical twins. TCRdb analysed the 5' RACE reads with MiXCR anew, one entry per CDR3 protein. In the table there are around 250,000 distinct CDR3 sequences, approximately 7% of which are singletons. This sample also belongs to another study, concerning yellow fever vaccine responses in identical twins.

Sample: memory (CD45RO+) T cells sorted from blood. These receptors were obtained from a woman under 30 in good health.

This chain links TRBV7-9 with TRBJ2-1; 9 bases line up with TRBD2. The CDR3 consists of 15 residues. Per the germline V gene, CDR1 is SEHNR and CDR2 is FQNEAQ (reference sequence). V trimming: 7 bases; J trimming: 12 bases; junction bases outside the gene matches: 16. The CDR3 coding sequence is TGTGCCAGCACCCAAGCGGGGGGCACCGGTCTCGGGCAGTTCTTC. Translated: CASTQAGGTGLGQFF.

The V gene is TRBV29-1, the J gene TRBJ1-5; D remains ambiguous. Germline assignment: CDR1 SQVTM and CDR2 ANQGSEA. This CDR3 is built from 15 residues. V lost 7 bases and J 0 bases, leaving 16 bases between the germline ends. The CDR3 reads CSAITGVNSNQPQHF. CDR3 DNA: TGCAGCGCCATCACCGGGGTAAATAGCAATCAGCCCCAGCATTTT.

This clonotype was seen only a few times. The CDR3 DNA follows: TGTGCCAGCAGCCAAGTAAGGGGCACTGAAGCTTTCTTT. Amino acids: CASSQVRGTEAFF. The rearrangement uses TRBV3-1 and TRBJ1-1, with D possibly matching TRBD1 (5 bases). CDR3 length: 13 amino acids. The V gene's germline CDR1 is LGHDT and CDR2 YNNKEL (reference sequence). Trimming pared 1 base from V and 4 bases from J, leaving 7 bases between.

This clonotype was seen many times. The rearrangement joins TRBV21-1 to TRBJ1-5; whether TRBD1, the table's D call, matches the DNA was not checked. TRBV21-1 is a recognized pseudogene. The CDR3 consists of 16 residues. CDR3 amino acids: CASSKALPGSEQPQHF. The CDR3 nucleotides are TGTGCCAGCAGCAAAGCGCTTCCGGGGTCGGAGCAGCCCCAGCATTTT.

This clonotype was seen ten or more times. The chain carries TRBV29-1 and TRBJ2-7, with D perhaps matching TRBD1 (6 bases). CDR1 is SQVTM and CDR2 is ANQGSEA in the germline V gene. The ends were cut back, 5 bases at V and 0 bases at J, with 8 bases in the middle. This CDR3 comprises 12 residues. The chain's CDR3 is CSVRDTSYEQYF. For the CDR3, the DNA is TGCAGCGTTCGGGACACCTCCTACGAGCAGTACTTC.

The table lists this clonotype with many counts. This chain joins TRBV20-1 and TRBJ1-1; 10 positions match TRBD1. The junction had 6 bases not matched to a gene; V was cut back by 3 bases and J by 5 bases. Germline V gene lookup returns CDR1 DFQATT and CDR2 SNEGSKA (reference sequence). The CDR3 consists of 14 residues. The CDR3 coding sequence is TGCAGTGCTAGGATGACAGGGGGCGCGACTGAAGCTTTCTTT. Its protein is CSARMTGGATEAFF.

This clonotype was observed a handful of times. The CDR3 is CASSSRTSGSLEKGSSYNEQFF. As DNA, the CDR3 is TGTGCCAGCAGCTCCCGGACTAGCGGGAGTTTGGAAAAGGGGAGCTCCTACAATGAGCAGTTCTTC. The chain is built from TRBV7-1 and TRBJ2-1; 13 nucleotides align to TRBD2. TRBV7-1 is classed as an ORF, of uncertain function. After removal of 3 bases from V and 0 bases from J, the junction contained 17 bases not matched to a gene. This CDR3 contains 22 residues.

The chain employs TRBV5-1 and TRBJ2-1, with 10 nucleotides matching TRBD1. This CDR3 has 14 amino acids. Trimming took 4 bases from V and 8 from J; bases not matched to a gene: 6. Per germline, CDR1 SGHRS and CDR2 YFSETQ. CDR3 in amino acids: CASSPGQGSYEQFF. The CDR3 region has the DNA TGCGCCAGCAGCCCGGGACAGGGGTCCTATGAGCAGTTCTTC.

The V gene is TRBV20-1, the J gene TRBJ2-7; D call uncertain. Between the trimmed V and J ends, which lost 0 bases and 0 bases, there was a span of 9 bases. CDR1 and CDR2 from the germline V gene are DFQATT and SNEGSKA (reference sequence). The CDR3 runs 14 residues. The CDR3: CSARDSISSYEQYV. For the CDR3, the DNA is TGCAGTGCTAGAGACAGTATCAGCTCCTACGAGCAGTACGTC.

This clonotype was counted many times. The chain combines TRBV28 with TRBJ2-7, with D possibly matching TRBD2 (6 bases). Trimming pared 5 bases from V and 2 bases from J, leaving 10 bases between. Looked up from germline, CDR1 is MDHEN and CDR2 is SYDVKM. The CDR3 covers 13 residues. The CDR3 DNA follows: TGTGCCAGCAGTCGGACTACCCCCTACGAGCAGTACTTC. It translates to CASSRTTPYEQYF.

V gene TRBV11-1 combines with J gene TRBJ2-2; 9 bases are a match to TRBD2. V shed 4 bases, J shed 1 base, and the junction held 7 bases outside the gene matches. Germline loops: CDR1 SGHAT, CDR2 FQDESV (reference sequence). The CDR3 is made up of 17 amino acids. The CDR3 DNA sequence: TGTGCCAGCAGCTCACCCGGAGCGGGGGGGAACACCGGGGAGCTGTTTTTT. As protein: CASSSPGAGGNTGELFF.

This clonotype was detected a few times. V usage is TRBV5-5 and J usage is TRBJ2-3, with D perhaps assigned TRBD1 or TRBD2 (6 bases each). V lost 3 bases to trimming and J lost 1 base, with 15 bases between them. The CDR3 extends over 16 amino acids. CDR1 SGHKS and CDR2 YYEKEE come from the germline V gene (reference sequence). The CDR3 bases are TGTGCCAGCAGCTGGGGGGCGGGCCAGCGCACAGATACGCAGTATTTT. It specifies CASSWGAGQRTDTQYF.

The V call is TRBV4-2, the J call TRBJ2-7; 12 nucleotides match TRBD2. V was pared by 4 bases and J by 5 bases, with 12 bases of the junction left unmatched. Germline V gene data show CDR1 as LGHNA and CDR2 as YNFKEQ. The CDR3 length is 17 residues. This CDR3 is CASSPYAETSGRHEQYF. The CDR3 DNA reads TGTGCCAGCAGCCCATACGCCGAGACTAGCGGGAGACACGAGCAGTACTTC.

This clonotype has a count of ten or more. The chain links TRBV25-1 to TRBJ2-7; 9 nucleotides line up with TRBD2. V was clipped by 5 bases and J by 3 bases; unmatched bases: 14. Germline CDR1 MGHDK, CDR2 SYGVNS. The CDR3 length is 17 residues. The CDR3, as DNA: TGTGCCAGCAGTTCCCGGGTCCTAGCGGGAAACATCTACGAGCAGTACTTC. It encodes CASSSRVLAGNIYEQYF.

Concerning this clonotype: A much larger clone differs from this one at a single base, so this may be a read error. The chain links TRBV5-1 to TRBJ2-2; the D is unclear. Trimming took off 2 bases at V and 4 bases at J, with 12 bases between the two ends. CDR1 and CDR2 from the germline V gene are SGHRS and YFSETQ. The length of the CDR3 is 15 residues. CDR3 loop: CASSFASQPTGELFF. DNA of the CDR3: TGCGCCAGCAGCTTCGCCTCACAACCCACCGGGGAGCTGTTTTTT.

This clonotype was found many times. The chain joins TRBV25-1 to TRBJ1-6, with D uncertain. Germline CDR1 reads MGHDK; CDR2 reads SYGVNS. Between the trimmed V and J ends, which lost 7 bases and 7 bases, there was a span of 11 bases. The CDR3 spans 13 residues. In DNA form, the CDR3 reads TGTGCCAGCATGCATGGTGGGAATTCACCCCTCCACTTT. The encoded protein is CASMHGGNSPLHF.

This clonotype was seen many times. V usage is TRBV6-4 and J usage is TRBJ2-3; 7 bases agree with TRBD2. CDR3 length: 15 residues. Germline V gives CDR1 MRHNA, CDR2 SNTAGT. The V segment lost 2 bases and the J segment 2 bases; nucleotides outside the gene matches: 4. In DNA, the CDR3 is TGTGCCAGCAGTGACACTAGCGAAATCACAGATACGCAGTATTTT. Translation: CASSDTSEITDTQYF.

The gene calls are TRBV12-3 or TRBV12-4 and TRBJ1-1; the D gene is possibly TRBD1 (6 bases). Trimming removed 3 bases from V and 4 bases from J, with 21 bases in between. The CDR3 runs 17 residues. This chain's CDR3 is CASSLVTPGGASTEAFF. In DNA, the CDR3 is TGTGCCAGCAGTTTGGTGACACCGGGGGGGGCTAGCACTGAAGCTTTCTTT.

The chain has TRBV2 and TRBJ2-7, with TRBD1 as a possible D gene (5 bases). The V and J ends lost 8 bases and 3 bases respectively, with 14 bases between them. CDR3 length equals 13 residues. Germline CDR1 and CDR2: SNHLY and FYNNEI. The CDR3 DNA sequence: TGTGCCAGCTTCAAGACAGCGATCTACGAGCAGTACTTC. Its protein product is CASFKTAIYEQYF.

This clonotype was seen at least ten times. The J gene is TRBJ1-4, the V gene TRBV12-3 or TRBV12-4, with a weak D call TRBD1 (5 bases). The CDR3 is made up of 15 amino acids. V dropped 6 bases and J dropped 5 bases, with 16 bases sitting between them. CDR3 nucleotide sequence: TGTGCCAGCAGGCCCCAGGGCGTCCCGAATGAAAAACTGTTTTTT. Translation gives CASRPQGVPNEKLFF.

The chain uses TRBV25-1 and TRBJ1-2; D gene uncertain. CDR3 length equals 13 residues. V was clipped by 6 bases and J by 0 bases, with 8 bases between them. Germline lookup yields CDR1 MGHDK and CDR2 SYGVNS. CDR3 loop: CASRNRSNYGYTF. CDR3 nucleotides: TGTGCCAGCAGAAACCGCTCTAACTATGGCTACACCTTC.

This clonotype was counted at least ten times. The chain recombines TRBV12-3 or TRBV12-4 with TRBJ2-7; 7 bases fit TRBD1. The length of the CDR3 is 15 residues. V shed 3 bases, J shed 5 bases, and the junction held 10 bases outside the gene matches. DNA of the CDR3: TGTGCCAGCAGTTTGATAGGACAGGTGAACCACGAGCAGTACTTC. Amino acid sequence: CASSLIGQVNHEQYF.

V is TRBV11-1 and J is TRBJ2-1, with TRBD2 identical over 8 bases. The germline gives CDR1 SGHAT, CDR2 FQDESV (reference sequence). The V segment lost 7 bases and the J segment 4 bases; nucleotides outside the gene matches: 9. The length of the CDR3 is 15 residues. CDR3: CASTRIGGGYNEQFF. CDR3 bases: TGTGCCAGCACCCGAATCGGCGGGGGGTACAATGAGCAGTTCTTC.

Many counts were recorded for this clonotype. This sequence joins TRBV5-1 and TRBJ2-1; maybe TRBD1 (6 bases). This CDR3 region has 16 residues. Trimming shortened V by 2 bases and J by 1 base, and 13 bases separated the two germline ends. CDR1 SGHRS and CDR2 YFSETQ come from the germline V gene. The DNA of the CDR3 is TGCGCCAGCAGCTTTACAGGGCACTTTTCCTACAATGAGCAGTTCTTC. Encoded protein: CASSFTGHFSYNEQFF. Supplemented by reference TRBV5-1 and TRBJ2-1, the full variable domain reads KAGVTQTPRYLIKTRGQQVTLSCSPISGHRSVSWYQQTPGQGLQFLFEYFSETQRNKGNFPGRFSGRQFSNSRSEMNVSTLELGDSALYLCASSFTGHFSYNEQFFGPGTRLTVL.

This clonotype was counted a few times. This rearrangement joins TRBV6-1 to TRBJ2-5; D not resolved. The CDR3 has 13 residues. The V and J ends lost 1 base and 2 bases respectively, with 5 bases between them. Germline CDR1 is MNHNS and CDR2 is SASEGT. CDR3 sequence reads: CASSEGPQETQYF. The CDR3 DNA reads TGTGCCAGCAGTGAAGGCCCACAAGAGACCCAGTACTTC.

This clonotype was seen repeatedly, ten times or more. The chain combines TRBV5-1 with TRBJ2-1, with TRBD2 matching over 10 bases. The V and J ends lost 4 bases and 6 bases, in that order; junction bases with no gene match: 10. The CDR3 has 16 residues. CDR1 SGHRS and CDR2 YFSETQ come from the germline V gene. The CDR3 is CASSPFTSGIFNEQFF. CDR3 DNA sequence: TGCGCCAGCAGCCCATTCACTAGCGGGATATTCAATGAGCAGTTCTTC.

This chain's CDR3 is CSATIRDQETQYF. The CDR3 coding sequence is TGCAGTGCTACTATCCGGGACCAAGAGACCCAGTACTTC. J is TRBJ2-5 and V is TRBV20-1; D is undetermined. The CDR3 consists of 13 residues. From germline, CDR1 is DFQATT and CDR2 SNEGSKA (reference sequence). The germline V and J ends were trimmed by 4 bases and 0 bases, with 9 bases remaining between them.